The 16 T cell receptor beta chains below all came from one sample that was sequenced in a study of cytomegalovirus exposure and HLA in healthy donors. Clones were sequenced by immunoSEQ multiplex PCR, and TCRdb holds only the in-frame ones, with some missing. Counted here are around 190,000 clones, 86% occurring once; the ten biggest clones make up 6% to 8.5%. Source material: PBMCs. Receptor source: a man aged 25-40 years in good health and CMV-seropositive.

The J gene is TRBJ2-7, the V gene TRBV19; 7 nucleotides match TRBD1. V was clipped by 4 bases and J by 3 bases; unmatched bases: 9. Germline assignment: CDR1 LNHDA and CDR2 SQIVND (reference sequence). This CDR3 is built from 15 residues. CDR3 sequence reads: CASSTKGQTLYEQYF. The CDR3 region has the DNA TGTGCCAGTAGTACAAAGGGACAGACCCTCTACGAGCAGTACTTC.

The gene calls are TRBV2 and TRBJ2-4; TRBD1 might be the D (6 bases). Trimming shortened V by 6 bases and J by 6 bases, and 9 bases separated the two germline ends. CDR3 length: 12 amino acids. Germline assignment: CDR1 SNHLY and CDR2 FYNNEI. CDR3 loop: CASRDSLNIQYF. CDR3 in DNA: TGTGCCAGCAGGGACAGCTTAAACATTCAGTACTTC.

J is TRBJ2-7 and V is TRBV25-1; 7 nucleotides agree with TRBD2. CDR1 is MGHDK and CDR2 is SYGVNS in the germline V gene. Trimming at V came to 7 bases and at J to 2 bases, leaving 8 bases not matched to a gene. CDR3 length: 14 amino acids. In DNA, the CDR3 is TGTGCCAGCAAAGGGGAGGGCCGGGCCTACGAGCAGTACTTC. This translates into CASKGEGRAYEQYF.

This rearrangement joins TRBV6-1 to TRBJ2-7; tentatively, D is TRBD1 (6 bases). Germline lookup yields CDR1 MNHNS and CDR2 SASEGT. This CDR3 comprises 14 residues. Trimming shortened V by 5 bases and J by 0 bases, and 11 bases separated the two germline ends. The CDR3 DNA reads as TGTGCCAGCAGTTTTGACAGGAGCTCCTACGAGCAGTACTTC. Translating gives CASSFDRSSYEQYF.

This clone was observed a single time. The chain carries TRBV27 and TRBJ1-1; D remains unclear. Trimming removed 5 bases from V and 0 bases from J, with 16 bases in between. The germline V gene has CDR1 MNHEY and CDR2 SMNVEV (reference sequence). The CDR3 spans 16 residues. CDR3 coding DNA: TGTGCCAGCAGTGCGAACCCCTGGTTGCTGAACACTGAAGCTTTCTTT. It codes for CASSANPWLLNTEAFF.

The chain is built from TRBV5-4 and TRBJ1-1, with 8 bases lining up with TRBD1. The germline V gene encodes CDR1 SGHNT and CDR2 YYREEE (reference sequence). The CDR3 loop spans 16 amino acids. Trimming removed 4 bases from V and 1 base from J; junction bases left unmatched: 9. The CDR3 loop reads CASSPGGQVKNTEAFF. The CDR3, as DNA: TGTGCCAGCAGCCCCGGGGGACAGGTGAAGAACACTGAAGCTTTCTTT. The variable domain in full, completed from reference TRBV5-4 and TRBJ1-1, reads ETGVTQSPTHLIKTRGQQVTLRCSSQSGHNTVSWYQQALGQGPQFIFQYYREEENGRGNFPPRFSGLQFPNYSSELNVNALELDDSALYLCASSPGGQVKNTEAFFGQGTRLTVV.

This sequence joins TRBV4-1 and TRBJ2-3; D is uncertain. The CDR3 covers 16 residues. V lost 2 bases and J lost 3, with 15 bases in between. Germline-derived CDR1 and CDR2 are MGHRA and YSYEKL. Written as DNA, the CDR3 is TGCGCCAGCAGCCAACCCTGGCCCTACCGAACAGATACGCAGTATTTT. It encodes CASSQPWPYRTDTQYF.

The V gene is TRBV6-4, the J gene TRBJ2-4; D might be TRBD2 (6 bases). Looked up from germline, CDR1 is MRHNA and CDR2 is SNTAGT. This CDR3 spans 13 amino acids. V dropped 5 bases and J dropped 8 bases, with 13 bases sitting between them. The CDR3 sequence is CASSTRDSDIQYF. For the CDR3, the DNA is TGTGCCAGCAGTACTCGGGACTCCGACATTCAGTACTTC.

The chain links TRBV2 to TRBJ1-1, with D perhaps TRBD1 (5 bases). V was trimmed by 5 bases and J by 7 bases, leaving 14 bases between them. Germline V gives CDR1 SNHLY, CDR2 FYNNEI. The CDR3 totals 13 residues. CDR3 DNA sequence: TGTGCCAGCAGTCGGGACCTGAATGGTGAAGCTTTCTTT. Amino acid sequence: CASSRDLNGEAFF.

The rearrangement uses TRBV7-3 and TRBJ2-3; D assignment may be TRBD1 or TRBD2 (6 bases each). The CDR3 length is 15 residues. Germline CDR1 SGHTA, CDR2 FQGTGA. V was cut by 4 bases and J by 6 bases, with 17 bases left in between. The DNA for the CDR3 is TGTGCCAGCAGCTCCTACGGCCAGGGGACTGATACGCAGTATTTT. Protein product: CASSSYGQGTDTQYF.

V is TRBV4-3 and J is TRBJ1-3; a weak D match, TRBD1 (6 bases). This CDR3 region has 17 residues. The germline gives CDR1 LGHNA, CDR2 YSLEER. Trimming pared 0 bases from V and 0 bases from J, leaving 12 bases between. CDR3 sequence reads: CASSQDIMGASGNTIYF. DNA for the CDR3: TGCGCCAGCAGCCAAGATATCATGGGGGCCTCTGGAAACACCATATATTTT.

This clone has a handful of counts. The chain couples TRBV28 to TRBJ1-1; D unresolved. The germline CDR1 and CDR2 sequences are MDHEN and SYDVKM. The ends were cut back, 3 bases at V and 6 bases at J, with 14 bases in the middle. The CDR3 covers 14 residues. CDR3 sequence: CASSLGGWRAEAFF. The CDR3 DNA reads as TGTGCCAGCAGTTTGGGAGGGTGGAGGGCTGAAGCTTTCTTT. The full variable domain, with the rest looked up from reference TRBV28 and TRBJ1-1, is DVKVTQSSRYLVKRTGEKVFLECVQDMDHENMFWYRQDPGLGLRLIYFSYDVKMKEKGDIPEGYSVSREKKERFSLILESASTNQTSMYLCASSLGGWRAEAFFGQGTRLTVV.

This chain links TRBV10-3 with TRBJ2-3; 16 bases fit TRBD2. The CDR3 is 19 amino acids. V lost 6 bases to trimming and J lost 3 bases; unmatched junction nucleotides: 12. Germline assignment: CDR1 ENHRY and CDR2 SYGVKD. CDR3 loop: CAISAPGLAGGIKTDTQYF. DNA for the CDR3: TGTGCCATCAGCGCCCCGGGACTAGCGGGGGGGATCAAAACAGATACGCAGTATTTT.

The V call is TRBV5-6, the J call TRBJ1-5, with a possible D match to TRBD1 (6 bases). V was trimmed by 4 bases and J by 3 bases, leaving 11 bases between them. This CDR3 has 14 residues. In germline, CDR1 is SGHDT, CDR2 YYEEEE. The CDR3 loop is CASSPQGHNQPQHF. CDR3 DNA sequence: TGTGCCAGCAGCCCTCAGGGGCACAATCAGCCCCAGCATTTT.

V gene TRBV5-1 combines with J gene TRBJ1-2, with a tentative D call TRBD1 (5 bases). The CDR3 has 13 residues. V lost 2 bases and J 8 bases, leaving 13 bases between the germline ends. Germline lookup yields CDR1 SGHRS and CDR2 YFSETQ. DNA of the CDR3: TGCGCCAGCAGCTTCCGGGACGGAGGCGGCTACACCTTC. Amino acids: CASSFRDGGGYTF. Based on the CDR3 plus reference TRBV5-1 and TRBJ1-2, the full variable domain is KAGVTQTPRYLIKTRGQQVTLSCSPISGHRSVSWYQQTPGQGLQFLFEYFSETQRNKGNFPGRFSGRQFSNSRSEMNVSTLELGDSALYLCASSFRDGGGYTFGSGTRLTVV.

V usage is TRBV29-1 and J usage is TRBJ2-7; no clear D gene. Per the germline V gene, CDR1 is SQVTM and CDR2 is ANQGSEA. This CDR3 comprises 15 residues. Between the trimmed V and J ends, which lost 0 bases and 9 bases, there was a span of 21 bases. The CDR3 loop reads CSVEDALGSHLGQYF. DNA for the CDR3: TGCAGCGTTGAAGATGCCTTGGGTTCCCACCTCGGGCAGTACTTC.